The 3 T cell receptor beta chains presented below share a single source sample, sequenced in a study of cytomegalovirus exposure and HLA in healthy donors. 13 Jbeta primers and 60 Vbeta primers were used for the PCR. Clones were read by immunoSEQ multiplex PCR, and TCRdb kept only the in-frame ones, dropping some. The data contain around 40,000 clones, around 64% of them singletons. Sequencing used PBMCs. The receptors shown here come from a human donor in good health.

This clone was seen only a few times. CDR3 in amino acids: CASSPAAGEYTF. As DNA, the CDR3 is TGTGCCAGCTCACCAGCGGCAGGGGAGTACACCTTC. The V gene is TRBV18, the J gene TRBJ1-2, with D possibly matching TRBD1 (6 bases). The V gene lost 2 bases and the J gene lost 11 bases, with 12 bases spanning the gap. This CDR3 region has 12 residues. The V gene's germline CDR1 is KGHSH and CDR2 LQKENI.

The chain joins TRBV5-1 to TRBJ1-6; D might be TRBD1 (6 bases). CDR1 and CDR2 from the germline V gene are SGHRS and YFSETQ. Trimming took 4 bases from V and 7 from J, leaving 18 bases between them. There are 16 residues in the CDR3. The CDR3 DNA reads TGCGCCAGCAGCCCCGCCGGGGACATGTGGAATTCACCCCTCCACTTT. This translates into CASSPAGDMWNSPLHF.

The chain is built from TRBV5-1 and TRBJ1-2; no reliable D call. The germline V gene encodes CDR1 SGHRS and CDR2 YFSETQ. The V end lost 7 bases, the J end lost 4 bases, and 14 bases lay between the germline ends. The CDR3 length is 13 residues. DNA of the CDR3: TGCGCCAGCCGTAGCCAGGAGGGCTATGGCTACACCTTC. It specifies CASRSQEGYGYTF.